Ten or more counts support the clone carrying this TCR beta chain. Investigators took RNA and DNA out together from approximately 22-30 mg of unsorted bulk tissue. Surgery removed the patients' primary liver carcinoma. These data are taken from a study of tumor-infiltrating lymphocytes in primary liver carcinoma. This CDR3 spans 17 amino acids. The trim removed 3 bases at V and 5 bases at J, leaving 12 bases unmatched. CDR1 MNHNS and CDR2 SASEGT come from the germline V gene. Production of TCR beta cDNA used about 500 ng total RNA together with a constant-region primer. ARM-PCR, slightly modified, supplied the TCR beta libraries through three nested multiplex PCR rounds. TRBV1-TRBV30 forward primers paired with a C-beta reverse primer were used in the first two PCR rounds, which ran roughly 9 cycles each. From the multiplex PCR reads, TCRdb called clonotypes with MiXCR, one entry per CDR3 protein. The sample carries approximately 88,000 distinct CDR3 sequences, around 68% recorded once.

The TCR was taken from a man between 40 and 49 years old with primary liver carcinoma and hepatitis B virus infection. The rearrangement links TRBV6-1 to TRBJ2-5; 10 bases agree with TRBD2. Sequenced sample: tumor-adjacent normal liver tissue. The DNA for the CDR3 is TGTGCCAGCAGTGACCTTTGGACTAGCGGTTCTGGGGAGACCCAGTACTTC. Encoded protein: CASSDLWTSGSGETQYF.